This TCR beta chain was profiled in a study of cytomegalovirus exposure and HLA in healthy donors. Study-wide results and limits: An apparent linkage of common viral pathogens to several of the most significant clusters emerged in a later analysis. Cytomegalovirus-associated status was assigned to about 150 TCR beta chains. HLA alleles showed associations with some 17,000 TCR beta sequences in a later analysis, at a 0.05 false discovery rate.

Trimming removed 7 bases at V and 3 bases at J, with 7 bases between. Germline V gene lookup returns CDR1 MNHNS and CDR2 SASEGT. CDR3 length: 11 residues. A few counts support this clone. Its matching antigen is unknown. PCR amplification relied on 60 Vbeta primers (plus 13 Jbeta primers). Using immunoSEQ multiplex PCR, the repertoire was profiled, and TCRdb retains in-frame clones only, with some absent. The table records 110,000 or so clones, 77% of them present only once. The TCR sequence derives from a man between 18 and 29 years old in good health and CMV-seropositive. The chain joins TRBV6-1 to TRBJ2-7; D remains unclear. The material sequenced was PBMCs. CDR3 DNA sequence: TGTGCCAGCAACTTCAACTACGAGCAGTACTTC. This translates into CASNFNYEQYF.